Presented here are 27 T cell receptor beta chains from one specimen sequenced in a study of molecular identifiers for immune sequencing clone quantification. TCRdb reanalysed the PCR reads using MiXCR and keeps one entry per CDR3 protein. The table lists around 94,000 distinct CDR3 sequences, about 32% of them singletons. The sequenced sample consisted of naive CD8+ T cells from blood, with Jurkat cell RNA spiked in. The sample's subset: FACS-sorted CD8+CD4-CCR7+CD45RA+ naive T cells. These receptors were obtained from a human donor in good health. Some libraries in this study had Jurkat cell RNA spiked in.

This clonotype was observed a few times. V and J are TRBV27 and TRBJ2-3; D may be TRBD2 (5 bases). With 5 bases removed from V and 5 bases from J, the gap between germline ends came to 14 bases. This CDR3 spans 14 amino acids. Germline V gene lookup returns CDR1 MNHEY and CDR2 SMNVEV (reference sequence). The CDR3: CASSPLNGRDTQYF. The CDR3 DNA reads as TGTGCCAGCAGTCCCCTTAATGGGAGAGATACGCAGTATTTT.

CDR3 in amino acids: CASSTQGDGAKNIQYF. The DNA for the CDR3 is TGTGCCAGCAGCACCCAGGGGGACGGAGCCAAAAACATTCAGTACTTC. V is TRBV11-2 and J is TRBJ2-4, with 7 bases lining up with TRBD1. J was trimmed by 0 bases and V by 5 bases; bases with no gene match: 7. The CDR3 runs 16 residues. The germline gives CDR1 SGHAT, CDR2 FQNNGV. Filled out from reference TRBV11-2 and TRBJ2-4, the complete variable domain reads EAGVAQSPRYKIIEKRQSVAFWCNPISGHATLYWYQQILGQGPKLLIQFQNNGVVDDSQLPKDRFSAERLKGVDSTLKIQPAKLEDSAVYLCASSTQGDGAKNIQYFGAGTRLSVL.

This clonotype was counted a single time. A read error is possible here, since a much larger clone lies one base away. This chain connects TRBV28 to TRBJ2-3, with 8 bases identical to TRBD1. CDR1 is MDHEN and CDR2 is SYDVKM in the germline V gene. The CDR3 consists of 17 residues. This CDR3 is CACSFPQGATSTDTQYF. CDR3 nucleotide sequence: TGTGCCTGCAGTTTTCCCCAGGGGGCCACTAGCACAGATACGCAGTATTTT.

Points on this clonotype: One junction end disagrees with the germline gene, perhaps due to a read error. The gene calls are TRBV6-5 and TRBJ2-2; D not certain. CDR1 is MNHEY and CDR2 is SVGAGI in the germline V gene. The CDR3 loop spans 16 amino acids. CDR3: CASSYWAFANTGELFF. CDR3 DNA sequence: TGTGCCAGCAGCTACTGGGCGTTCGCGAACACCGGGGAGCTGTTTTTT.

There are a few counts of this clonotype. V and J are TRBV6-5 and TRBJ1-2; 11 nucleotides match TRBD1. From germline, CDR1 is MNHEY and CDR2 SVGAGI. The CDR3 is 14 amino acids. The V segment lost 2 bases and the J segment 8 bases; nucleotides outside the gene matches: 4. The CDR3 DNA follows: TGTGCCAGCAGTTACGGACAGGGGGCAGGAGGCTACACCTTC. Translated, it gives CASSYGQGAGGYTF.

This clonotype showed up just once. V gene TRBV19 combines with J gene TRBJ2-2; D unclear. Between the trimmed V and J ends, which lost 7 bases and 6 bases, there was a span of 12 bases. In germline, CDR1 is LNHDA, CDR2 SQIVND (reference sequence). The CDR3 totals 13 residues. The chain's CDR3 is CASTGSLAGELFF. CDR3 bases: TGTGCCAGTACAGGATCCCTCGCCGGGGAGCTGTTTTTT.

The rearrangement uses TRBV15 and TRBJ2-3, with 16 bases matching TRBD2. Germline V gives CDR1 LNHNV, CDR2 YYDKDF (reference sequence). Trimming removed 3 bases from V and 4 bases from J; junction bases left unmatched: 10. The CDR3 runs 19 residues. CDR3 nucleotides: TGTGCCACCAGCAGTCCCTACGGGACTAGCGGGAGGGCTGCAGATACGCAGTATTTT. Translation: CATSSPYGTSGRAADTQYF. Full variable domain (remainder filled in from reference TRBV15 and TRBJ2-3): DAMVIQNPRYQVTQFGKPVTLSCSQTLNHNVMYWYQQKSSQAPKLLFHYYDKDFNNEADTPDNFQSRRPNTSFCFLDIRSPGLGDTAMYLCATSSPYGTSGRAADTQYFGPGTRLTVL.

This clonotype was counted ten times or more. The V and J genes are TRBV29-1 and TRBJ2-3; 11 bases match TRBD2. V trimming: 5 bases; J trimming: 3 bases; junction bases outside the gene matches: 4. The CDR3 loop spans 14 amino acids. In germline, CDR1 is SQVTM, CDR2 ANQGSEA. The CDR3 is CSVLGLAETDTQYF. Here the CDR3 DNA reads TGCAGCGTTTTGGGACTAGCGGAAACAGATACGCAGTATTTT.

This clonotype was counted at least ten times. CDR3 coding DNA: TGTGCCAGCAGTGACCAACTAGCTTCAGATACGCAGTATTTT. Protein: CASSDQLASDTQYF. The chain recombines TRBV6-5 with TRBJ2-3, with D possibly matching TRBD2 (6 bases). This CDR3 is 14 amino acids long. The V gene's germline CDR1 is MNHEY and CDR2 SVGAGI. The V end lost 5 bases, the J end lost 4 bases, and 13 bases lay between the germline ends.

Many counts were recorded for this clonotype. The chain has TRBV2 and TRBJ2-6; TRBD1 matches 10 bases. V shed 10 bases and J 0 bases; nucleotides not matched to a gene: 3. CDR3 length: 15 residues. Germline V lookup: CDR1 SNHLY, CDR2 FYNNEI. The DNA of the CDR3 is TGTGCCAACCGGGACAGGGGCTCTGGGGCCAACGTCCTGACTTTC. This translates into CANRDRGSGANVLTF.

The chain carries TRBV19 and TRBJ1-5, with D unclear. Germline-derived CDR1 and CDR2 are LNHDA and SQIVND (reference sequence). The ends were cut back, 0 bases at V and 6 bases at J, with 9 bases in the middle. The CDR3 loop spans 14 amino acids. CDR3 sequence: CASSIDPRFQPQHF. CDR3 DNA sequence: TGTGCCAGTAGTATAGATCCGCGGTTTCAGCCCCAGCATTTT.

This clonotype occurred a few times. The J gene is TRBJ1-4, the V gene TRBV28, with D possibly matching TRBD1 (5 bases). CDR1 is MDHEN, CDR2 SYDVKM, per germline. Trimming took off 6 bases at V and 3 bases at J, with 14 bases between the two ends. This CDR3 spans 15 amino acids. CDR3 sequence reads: CASRLRQFSNEKLFF. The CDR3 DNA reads TGTGCCAGCAGGCTAAGACAGTTCTCTAATGAAAAACTGTTTTTT.

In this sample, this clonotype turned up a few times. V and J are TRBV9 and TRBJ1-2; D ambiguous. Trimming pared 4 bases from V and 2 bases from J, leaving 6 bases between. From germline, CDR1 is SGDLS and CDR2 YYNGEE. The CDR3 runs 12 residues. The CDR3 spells CASSQENYGYTF. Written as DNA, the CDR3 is TGTGCCAGCAGCCAAGAGAACTATGGCTACACCTTC.

The CDR3 DNA follows: TGTGCCAGCGCGGGTAGCGGGAGATTGACCGGGGAGCTGTTTTTT. Amino acid sequence: CASAGSGRLTGELFF. J is TRBJ2-2 and V is TRBV2, with 9 bases matching TRBD2. Per germline, CDR1 SNHLY and CDR2 FYNNEI. The CDR3 runs to 15 residues. V was clipped by 8 bases and J by 5 bases; unmatched bases: 9.

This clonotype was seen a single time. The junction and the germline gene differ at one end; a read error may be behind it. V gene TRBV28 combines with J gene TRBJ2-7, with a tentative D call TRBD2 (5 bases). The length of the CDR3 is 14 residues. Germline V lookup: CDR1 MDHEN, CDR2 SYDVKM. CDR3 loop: CANSYRGSSYEQYF. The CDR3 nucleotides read TGTGCCAACAGTTACCGGGGTAGCTCCTACGAGCAGTACTTC.

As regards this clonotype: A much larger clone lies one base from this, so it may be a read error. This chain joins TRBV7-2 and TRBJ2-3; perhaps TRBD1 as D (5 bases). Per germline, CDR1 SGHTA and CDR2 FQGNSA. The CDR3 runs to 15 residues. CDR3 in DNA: TGTGCCAGCAGCCAAATCGGAGTGGACACAGCTACGCAGTATTTT. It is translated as CASSQIGVDTATQYF. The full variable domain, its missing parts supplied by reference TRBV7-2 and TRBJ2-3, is GAGVSQSPSNKVTEKGKDVELRCDPISGHTALYWYRQSLGQGLEFLIYFQGNSAPDKSGLPSDRFSAERTGGSVSTLTIQRTQQEDSAVYLCASSQIGVDTATQYFGPGTRLTVL.

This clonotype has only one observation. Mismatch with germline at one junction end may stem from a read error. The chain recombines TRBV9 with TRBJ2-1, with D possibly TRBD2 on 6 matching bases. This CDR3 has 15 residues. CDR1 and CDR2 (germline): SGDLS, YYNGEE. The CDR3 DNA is TGTGCCAGCAGCGGAACGGGACTCTCCTACAATGAGCAGATCTTC. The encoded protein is CASSGTGLSYNEQIF. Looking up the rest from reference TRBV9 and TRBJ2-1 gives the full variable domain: DSGVTQTPKHLITATGQRVTLRCSPRSGDLSVYWYQQSLDQGLQFLIQYYNGEERAKGNILERFSAQQFPDLHSELNLSSLELGDSALYFCASSGTGLSYNEQIFGPGTRLTVL.

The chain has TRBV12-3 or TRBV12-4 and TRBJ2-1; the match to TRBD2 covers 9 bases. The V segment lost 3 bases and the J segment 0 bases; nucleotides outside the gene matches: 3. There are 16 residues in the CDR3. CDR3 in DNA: TGTGCCAGCAGTTTGGGCGGGAGGGCCTCCTACAATGAGCAGTTCTTC. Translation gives CASSLGGRASYNEQFF.

In DNA form, the CDR3 reads TGTGCCAGCAGCTTAGGGCTGTCGGATACGCAGTATTTT. Protein sequence: CASSLGLSDTQYF. This chain joins TRBV11-3 and TRBJ2-3; D ambiguous. The length of the CDR3 is 13 residues. V lost 1 base to trimming and J lost 6 bases, with 8 bases between them. Germline CDR1 is SGHNT and CDR2 is YENEEA.

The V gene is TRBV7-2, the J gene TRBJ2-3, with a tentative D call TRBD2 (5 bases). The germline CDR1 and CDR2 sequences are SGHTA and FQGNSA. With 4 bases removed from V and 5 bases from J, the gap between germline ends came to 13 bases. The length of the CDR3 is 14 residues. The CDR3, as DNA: TGTGCCAGCAGCTCACTAGGGAAGGGAGATACGCAGTATTTT. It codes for CASSSLGKGDTQYF.

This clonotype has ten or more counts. The CDR3 sequence is CASSSGNGYEQYF. The CDR3 nucleotides read TGTGCCAGCAGCTCAGGGAACGGGTACGAGCAGTACTTC. The gene calls are TRBV7-9 and TRBJ2-7; D might be TRBD1 (5 bases). Trimming left V 4 bases short and J 4 bases short, with 11 bases between. CDR3 length: 13 amino acids. Per the germline V gene, CDR1 is SEHNR and CDR2 is FQNEAQ (reference sequence). Full variable domain (outside the CDR3, taken from reference TRBV7-9 and TRBJ2-7): DTGVSQNPRHKITKRGQNVTFRCDPISEHNRLYWYRQTLGQGPEFLTYFQNEAQLEKSRLLSDRFSAERPKGSFSTLEIQRTEQGDSAMYLCASSSGNGYEQYFGPGTRLTVT.

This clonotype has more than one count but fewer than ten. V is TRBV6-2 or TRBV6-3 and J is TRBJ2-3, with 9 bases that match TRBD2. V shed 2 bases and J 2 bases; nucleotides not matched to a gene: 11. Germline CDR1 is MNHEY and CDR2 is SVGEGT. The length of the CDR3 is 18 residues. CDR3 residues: CASSYLGVAGAFTDTQYF. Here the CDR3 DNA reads TGTGCCAGCAGTTACCTGGGGGTAGCGGGAGCTTTCACAGATACGCAGTATTTT.

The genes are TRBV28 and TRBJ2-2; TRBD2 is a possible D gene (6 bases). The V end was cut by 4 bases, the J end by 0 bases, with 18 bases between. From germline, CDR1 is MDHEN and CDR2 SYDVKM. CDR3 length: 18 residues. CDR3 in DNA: TGTGCCAGCAGTTCCACCCACGGCCTAGCGTCGAACACCGGGGAGCTGTTTTTT. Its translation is CASSSTHGLASNTGELFF.

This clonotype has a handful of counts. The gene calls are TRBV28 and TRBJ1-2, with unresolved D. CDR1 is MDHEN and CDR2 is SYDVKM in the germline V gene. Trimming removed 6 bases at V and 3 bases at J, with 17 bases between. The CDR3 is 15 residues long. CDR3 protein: CASRGWARVDYGYTF. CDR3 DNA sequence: TGTGCCAGCAGGGGATGGGCCCGTGTGGACTATGGCTACACCTTC.

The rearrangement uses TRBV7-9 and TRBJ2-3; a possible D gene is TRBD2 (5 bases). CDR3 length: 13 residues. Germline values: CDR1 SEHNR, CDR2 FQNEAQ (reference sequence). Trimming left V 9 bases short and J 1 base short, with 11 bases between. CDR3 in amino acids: CARREPGTDTQYF. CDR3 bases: TGTGCCAGGAGGGAGCCAGGCACAGATACGCAGTATTTT.

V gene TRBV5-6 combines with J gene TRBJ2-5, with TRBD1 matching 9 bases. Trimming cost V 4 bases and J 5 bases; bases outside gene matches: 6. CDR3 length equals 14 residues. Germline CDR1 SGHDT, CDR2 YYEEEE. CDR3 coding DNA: TGTGCCAGCAGCCCTCGGACAGGGGTGGAGACCCAGTACTTC. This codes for CASSPRTGVETQYF.

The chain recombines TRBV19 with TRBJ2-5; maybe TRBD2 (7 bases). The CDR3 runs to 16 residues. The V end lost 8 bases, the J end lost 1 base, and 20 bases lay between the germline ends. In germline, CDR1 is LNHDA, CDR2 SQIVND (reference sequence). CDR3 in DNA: TGTGCCAGTTGTGCCAATTCGGGGGGCCCCCAAGAGACCCAGTACTTC. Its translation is CASCANSGGPQETQYF.